This note documents a single TCR beta chain sequence. The same CDR3 also results from other DNA sequences found in this sample. These data are taken from a study of blood T cell repertoires in COVID-19. Study processing details: The assay estimated nucleated cells by amplifying reference gene primers. Here immunoSEQ multiplex PCR was the method, and the copy in TCRdb shows in-frame clones only, minus some. V and J calls and clone size are as listed in that table; D and trimming were resolved from the DNA. This table holds over 120,000 clones, 84% found once. CDR1 and CDR2 from the germline V gene are MDHEN and SYDVKM. The CDR3 is 14 residues long. V lost 6 bases to trimming and J lost 1 base; unmatched junction nucleotides: 2.

This receptor was identified in a human donor in a cohort sampled during active COVID-19. Specimen: peripheral blood. This chain connects TRBV28 to TRBJ1-3; 8 positions match TRBD1. The CDR3 DNA follows: TGTGCCAGCAGGCGGACAGGGTCTGGAAACACCATATATTTT. This gives the protein CASRRTGSGNTIYF.